Reported below is one T cell receptor (beta chain). Its cognate antigen is unknown. These data belong to a study of post-analysis software for immune sequencing data. Points from the study as a whole: TRBV5-6, TRBV5-1 and TRBV20-1 belonged to a set of about five TRBV segments that were more frequent in patients than controls. Batch-matched samples strongly co-clustered by F measure. Significantly lower normalized Chao1 diversity was seen in multiple sclerosis patients than in controls.

The V gene's germline CDR1 is MNHEY and CDR2 SVGAGI. Trimming removed 2 bases at V and 0 bases at J, with 4 bases between. The CDR3 extends over 13 amino acids. Prepared TCR beta cDNA libraries contained unique molecular identifiers. Some 500,000 cDNA molecules were obtained per 1 to 10 million input T cells. Each CDR3 protein is one row after TCRdb ran MiXCR on the PCR reads. This table has over 700,000 distinct CDR3 sequences, 30% appearing once. Specimen: blood. This receptor was obtained from a girl between 5 and 17 years old with multiple sclerosis. The V and J genes are TRBV6-5 and TRBJ1-1; no definite D call. Here the CDR3 DNA reads TGTGCCAGCAGTTACCGGGTGAACACTGAAGCTTTCTTT. Translating it yields CASSYRVNTEAFF.